Shown below are 9 T cell receptor beta chains from a single sample sequenced in a study of control samples from healthy donors and cancer patients. Repertoires were generated with immunoSEQ multiplex PCR, while TCRdb's copy carries only in-frame clones and drops some. Among approximately 70,000 clones listed, approximately 80% were seen once. The sample was blood. The receptor source for this set is a man aged 45-65 years in good health.

This chain connects TRBV14 to TRBJ2-4; the D call may be TRBD1 or TRBD2 (5 bases each). The V end was cut by 3 bases, the J end by 6 bases, with 18 bases between. From germline, CDR1 is SGHDN and CDR2 FVKESK. The CDR3 covers 16 residues. DNA for the CDR3: TGTGCCAGCAGCCAGATGGGTAGGGGAGAGGTAAACATTCAGTACTTC. This encodes CASSQMGRGEVNIQYF. Complete variable domain (other parts from reference TRBV14 and TRBJ2-4): EAGVTQFPSHSVIEKGQTVTLRCDPISGHDNLYWYRRVMGKEIKFLLHFVKESKQDESGMPNNRFLAERTGGTYSTLKVQPAELEDSGVYFCASSQMGRGEVNIQYFGAGTRLSVL.

The chain has TRBV10-1 and TRBJ1-1, with 7 bases fitting TRBD1. In germline, CDR1 is WNHNN, CDR2 SYGVQD (reference sequence). V trimming: 10 bases; J trimming: 3 bases; junction bases outside the gene matches: 11. The CDR3 is 14 residues long. The CDR3 region is CATNPSGGHTEAFF. The CDR3 DNA sequence: TGCGCCACTAACCCTTCAGGGGGACACACTGAAGCTTTCTTT.

The rearrangement uses TRBV5-5 and TRBJ1-1; TRBD1 is a possible D gene (6 bases). Germline CDR1 is SGHKS and CDR2 is YYEKEE (reference sequence). The V end lost 0 bases, the J end lost 6 bases, and 9 bases lay between the germline ends. CDR3 size: 13 residues. This chain's CDR3 is CASSLAGAAEAFF. CDR3 nucleotides: TGTGCCAGCAGCTTGGCGGGGGCGGCTGAAGCTTTCTTT.

This chain connects TRBV7-3 to TRBJ2-1; D ambiguous. CDR1 and CDR2 from the germline V gene are SGHTA and FQGTGA. The CDR3 consists of 11 residues. V was trimmed by 3 bases and J by 7 bases, leaving 4 bases between them. The CDR3 loop reads CASSFKNEQFF. The CDR3 DNA reads TGTGCCAGCAGCTTTAAAAATGAGCAGTTCTTC.

This chain uses TRBV7-2 with TRBJ2-1, with D perhaps TRBD1 (6 bases). The germline gives CDR1 SGHTA, CDR2 FQGNSA. The length of the CDR3 is 15 residues. V dropped 10 bases and J dropped 0 bases, with 16 bases sitting between them. CDR3 loop: CAINRASSSYNEQFF. In DNA form, the CDR3 reads TGTGCCATTAACAGGGCCTCAAGCTCCTACAATGAGCAGTTCTTC.

This clone turned up a few times. The chain is built from TRBV19 and TRBJ2-2; 8 positions match TRBD2. The CDR3 sequence is 16 residues long. With V trimmed by 1 base and J by 4 bases, 5 bases remained unmatched. CDR1 and CDR2 (germline): LNHDA, SQIVND (reference sequence). The CDR3 DNA is TGTGCCAGTAGTATAGGGGGACTAGTCGGCACCGGGGAGCTGTTTTTT. Residues: CASSIGGLVGTGELFF.

This clone appeared once. This sequence joins TRBV2 and TRBJ1-2; 7 bases line up with TRBD1. Germline CDR1 is SNHLY and CDR2 is FYNNEI. V dropped 6 bases and J dropped 4; count of bases not matched to a gene: 8. CDR3 length equals 14 residues. DNA of the CDR3: TGTGCCAGCAGGGAACAGGGGCAGGGCTATGGCTACACCTTC. Encoded protein: CASREQGQGYGYTF.

The chain combines TRBV4-3 with TRBJ2-2, with 7 nucleotides matching TRBD2. J lost 0 bases, V lost 0 bases, and 7 bases had no gene match. The V gene's germline CDR1 is LGHNA and CDR2 YSLEER. The CDR3 has 18 amino acids. CDR3 loop: CASSQDRSGATNTGELFF. The CDR3 DNA follows: TGCGCCAGCAGCCAAGATAGGAGCGGGGCCACGAACACCGGGGAGCTGTTTTTT.

The chain carries TRBV21-1 and TRBJ2-5. TRBV21-1 is described as a pseudogene. CDR3 length: 16 residues. This CDR3 is CASSFDRDPISETQYF. The DNA for the CDR3 is TGTGCCAGCAGCTTCGACCGGGACCCCATTTCGGAGACCCAGTACTTC.